The 7 T cell receptor beta chains presented below share a single source sample, sequenced in a study of T-cell reconstitution after alpha-beta-depleted transplantation in children. As it was prepared, the TCRbeta library received unique molecular identifiers. MiXCR, run by TCRdb on the PCR reads, gives a single entry per CDR3 protein. The sample contains over 100,000 distinct CDR3 sequences, under 13% of which appear only once. The material was PBMCs, obtained before TCRalphabeta/CD19-depleted stem cell transplant. The receptor source for this set is a boy younger than 10 with acute lymphoblastic leukemia, due to receive a stem cell transplant.

This clonotype occurred a few times. The chain recombines TRBV28 with TRBJ2-5; no firm D call. The germline gives CDR1 MDHEN, CDR2 SYDVKM. V was pared by 5 bases and J by 3 bases, with 7 bases between. The CDR3 length is 12 residues. CDR3: CASSHGKETQYF. CDR3 coding DNA: TGTGCCAGCAGTCACGGCAAAGAGACCCAGTACTTC.

The rearrangement uses TRBV25-1 and TRBJ2-1; D tentatively reads TRBD1 or TRBD2 (6 bases each). V was clipped by 1 base and J by 6 bases, with 13 bases between them. Germline V gene sequence: CDR1 MGHDK, CDR2 SYGVNS. The CDR3 extends over 15 amino acids. The DNA for the CDR3 is TGTGCCAGCAGTGAATTTAGGGGGGCGGTCAATGAGCAGTTCTTC. Translated: CASSEFRGAVNEQFF.

This clonotype came up many times. The chain uses TRBV6-1 and TRBJ2-2; TRBD2 matches at 9 bases. V trimming: 5 bases; J trimming: 6 bases; junction bases outside the gene matches: 4. This CDR3 comprises 14 residues. The germline V gene has CDR1 MNHNS and CDR2 SASEGT. The CDR3 sequence is CASSQLAGSGELFF. In DNA, the CDR3 is TGTGCCAGCAGTCAACTAGCGGGTTCCGGGGAGCTGTTTTTT.

This clonotype was observed many times. The chain links TRBV5-1 to TRBJ1-1; D unclear. CDR1 and CDR2 (germline): SGHRS, YFSETQ. The CDR3 contains 12 residues. V lost 3 bases and J lost 6, with 9 bases in between. This CDR3 is CASSSGGPEAFF. The CDR3, as DNA: TGCGCCAGCAGCTCAGGAGGACCTGAAGCTTTCTTT.

This clonotype was seen many times. The gene calls are TRBV5-5 and TRBJ2-3; a possible D gene is TRBD2 (5 bases). V was pared by 3 bases and J by 3 bases, with 14 bases between. The V gene's germline CDR1 is SGHKS and CDR2 YYEKEE (reference sequence). This CDR3 spans 15 amino acids. CDR3 DNA: TGTGCCAGCAGCTCCGGGGTGATAGCGACAGATACGCAGTATTTT. The encoded protein is CASSSGVIATDTQYF.

The V call is TRBV12-3 or TRBV12-4, the J call TRBJ2-7; 10 nucleotides align to TRBD2. V trimming: 3 bases; J trimming: 2 bases; junction bases outside the gene matches: 1. This CDR3 is 14 amino acids long. DNA for the CDR3: TGTGCCAGCAGTTTCCTAGCGGGGGCCTACGAGCAGTACTTC. This sequence encodes CASSFLAGAYEQYF.

CDR3: CASSLRAGMNTEAFF. In DNA, the CDR3 is TGTGCCAGCAGTCTCAGGGCAGGAATGAACACTGAAGCTTTCTTT. This chain connects TRBV6-1 to TRBJ1-1; tentative D call: TRBD1 (5 bases). The CDR3 covers 15 residues. Trimming took 5 bases from V and 0 from J, leaving 13 bases between them. Germline V gene sequence: CDR1 MNHNS, CDR2 SASEGT.